The TCR beta chain under discussion was sequenced for a study of identical twins. Study-level results: The more abundant beta clonotypes in cord blood had fewer insertions, and memory repertoires did not show this. Twin-shared out-of-frame alpha sequences showed excess low generation probability.

Turning to this clonotype: Its antigen remains unknown.

The CDR3 spans 17 residues. V lost 2 bases to trimming and J lost 5 bases; unmatched junction nucleotides: 9. CDR1 and CDR2 (germline): MGHDK, SYGVNS. TCRdb ran MiXCR on the 5' RACE reads and lists one entry per CDR3 protein. Among roughly 710,000 distinct CDR3 sequences listed, over 5% were seen once. This TCR was sampled from a man between 18 and 29 years old in good health. The sequenced sample consisted of naive T cells sorted from blood. The V call is TRBV25-1, the J call TRBJ2-1, with 10 bases fitting TRBD2. Here the CDR3 reads CASSEKTLAGVDNEQFF. As DNA, the CDR3 is TGTGCCAGCAGTGAAAAAACGCTAGCGGGAGTCGACAATGAGCAGTTCTTC.